Each of the 6 T cell receptor beta chains below was sequenced from the same sample in a study of B cell selection in AIRE deficiency. Sequenced by immunoSEQ multiplex PCR; TCRdb stores in-frame clones only, minus some. The table includes 20,000 or so clones, around 90% detected once. Regulatory T cells were sorted as CD4+CD25hiCD127low/negative cells. The specimen sequenced was CD4+CD25+ Tregs sorted from PBMCs. The origin of the receptors is a human donor in good health.

This sequence joins TRBV6-6 and TRBJ1-2, with 9 bases that match TRBD1. J was trimmed by 1 base and V by 2 bases; bases with no gene match: 5. The CDR3 runs 16 residues. CDR1 is MNHNY and CDR2 is SVGAGI in the germline V gene (reference sequence). CDR3 DNA: TGTGCCAGCAGTTACCCGCCGGGACAGGGTAACTATGGCTACACCTTC. Its protein is CASSYPPGQGNYGYTF.

This rearrangement joins TRBV11-3 to TRBJ1-1; unclear D gene. The V gene's germline CDR1 is SGHNT and CDR2 YENEEA. Trimming cost V 5 bases and J 1 base, with 14 bases left between them. The CDR3 sequence is 15 residues long. The CDR3: CASSPSGLPNTEAFF. The DNA of the CDR3 is TGTGCCAGCAGCCCGTCGGGCCTCCCGAACACTGAAGCTTTCTTT.

The chain is built from TRBV5-1 and TRBJ2-2; D is tentatively TRBD1 or TRBD2 (6 bases each). Trimming removed 4 bases at V and 6 bases at J, with 16 bases between. CDR3 length equals 15 residues. Germline V CDR1 and CDR2: SGHRS, YFSETQ. The CDR3, as DNA: TGCGCCAGCAGCCCGGGGGCGGGGCGGGCCGGGGAGCTGTTTTTT. It yields the protein CASSPGAGRAGELFF.

The chain carries TRBV10-3 and TRBJ2-7; the D gene could be TRBD1 or TRBD2 (5 bases each). V lost 7 bases, J lost 3 bases, and 13 bases lay in between. Germline V gene data show CDR1 as ENHRY and CDR2 as SYGVKD. This CDR3 comprises 13 residues. CDR3 loop: CAITTGADYEQYF. Here the CDR3 DNA reads TGTGCCATCACCACCGGGGCCGACTACGAGCAGTACTTC.

The chain recombines TRBV19 with TRBJ2-1; 10 nucleotides match TRBD1. This CDR3 has 14 residues. Germline V gene lookup returns CDR1 LNHDA and CDR2 SQIVND (reference sequence). The junction had 6 bases not matched to a gene; V was cut back by 5 bases and J by 8 bases. Here the CDR3 reads CASSDRGRRDEQFF. DNA of the CDR3: TGTGCCAGTAGTGACAGGGGGCGTCGGGATGAGCAGTTCTTC.

The chain joins TRBV6-1 to TRBJ1-2; D gene uncertain. The V end was cut by 5 bases, the J end by 7 bases, with 11 bases between. Germline CDR1 reads MNHNS; CDR2 reads SASEGT. This CDR3 contains 12 residues. CDR3 protein: CASSLRVGGYTF. The CDR3, as DNA: TGTGCCAGCAGTCTAAGGGTGGGTGGCTACACCTTC.